This T cell receptor (beta chain) was sequenced for a study of blood T cell repertoires in COVID-19. Whole-study context: Whether acute or convalescent, the COVID-19 samples came from the United States, Italy and Spain. Nucleic acid was either cDNA or gDNA, and it came from T cells, B-cell-depleted T cells, or PBMCs.

The sample holds a few counts of this clone. Source study methods: Nucleated cell number was recorded as an estimate derived from reference gene primer amplification. Sequencing used immunoSEQ multiplex PCR; TCRdb keeps in-frame clones, though not all of them. Clonal size and the V and J genes are those of that table, whereas D and trimming came from the DNA. The data show tens of thousands of clones, approximately 77% seen once. Germline loops: CDR1 SGHAT, CDR2 FQNNGV. Trimming cost V 6 bases and J 6 bases, with 11 bases left between them. The CDR3 is made up of 13 amino acids. V is TRBV11-2 and J is TRBJ2-2, with TRBD2 as a possible D gene (6 bases). Input material: peripheral blood. The TCR was taken from a human donor in a cohort sampled during active COVID-19. The CDR3 is CASSLTRPGELFF. The CDR3 nucleotides are TGTGCCAGCAGTTTGACTAGACCCGGGGAGCTGTTTTTT.